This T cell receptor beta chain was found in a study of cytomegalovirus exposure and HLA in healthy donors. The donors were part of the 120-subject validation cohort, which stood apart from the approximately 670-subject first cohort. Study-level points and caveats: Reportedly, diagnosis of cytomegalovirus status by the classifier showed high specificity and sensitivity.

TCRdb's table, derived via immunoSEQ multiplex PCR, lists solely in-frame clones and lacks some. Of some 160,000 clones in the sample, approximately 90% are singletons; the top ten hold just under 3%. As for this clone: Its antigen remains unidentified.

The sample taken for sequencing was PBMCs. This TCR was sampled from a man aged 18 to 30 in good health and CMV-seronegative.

Written as DNA, the CDR3 is TGCGCCAGCAGCCAAGTTGGCGGGGGGGCAAATGAGCAGTTCTTC. As protein: CASSQVGGGANEQFF. The chain carries TRBV4-1 and TRBJ2-1, with TRBD2 matching 9 bases. The CDR3 runs 15 residues. Trimming removed 1 base from V and 7 bases from J; junction bases left unmatched: 5. The V gene's germline CDR1 is MGHRA and CDR2 YSYEKL.